This T cell receptor (beta chain) originates from a study of T cells expressing NK-cell markers. Study overall: Sorted CD3+CD56+NKG2C+, CD3+CD56+NKG2C- and CD3+CD56-NKG2C+ T-cell subsets were beta-chain profiled.

Using the 5' RACE reads, TCRdb records one entry per CDR3 protein without DNA. The sample totals over 600 distinct CDR3 sequences. This clonotype is called large based on its frequency. The germline V gene encodes CDR1 MRHNA and CDR2 SNTAGT. The CDR3 is 14 amino acids. The material sequenced was blood T cells: a sorted CD56 or NKG2C T cell subset, CD4+ or CD8+ T cells, or bulk PBMC T cells (not recorded which). The sequence was obtained from a woman between 18 and 75 years old in good health. The gene calls are TRBV6-4 and TRBJ2-3; TCRdb's D call, TRBD1, is unchecked because there is no DNA. CDR3 loop: CASSDSGGPDTQYF.